Listed below are T cell receptor beta chains from one sample, sequenced in a study of T-cell reconstitution after alpha-beta-depleted transplantation in children. TCRdb fed the PCR reads into MiXCR, producing one record per CDR3 protein. The top ten hold 2% of the sample, which has approximately 500,000 distinct CDR3 sequences, roughly a tenth seen once. This specimen consisted of PBMCs, obtained before TCRalphabeta/CD19-depleted stem cell transplant. The source of these receptors is a child aged 2 to 15 with inherited bone marrow failure, due to receive a stem cell transplant. Both conserved end residues are part of each CDR3.

>TRBJ2-7|TRBV20-1
CSGKLAEVSYEQYF
>TRBJ2-7|TRBV4-2
CASSQGRPPPYEQYF
>TRBJ1-5|TRBV12-3/TRBV12-4
CASGLGNQPQHF
>TRBJ2-7|TRBV20-1
CSAIPQGFLYEQYF
>TRBJ2-1|TRBV7-8
CASAASGNNEQFF
>TRBJ1-5|TRBV20-1
CSASNSNQPQHF
>TRBJ2-1|TRBV6-2/TRBV6-3
CASRERVGEQFF
>TRBJ2-1|TRBV29-1
CSVDTRVSYNEQFF
>TRBJ2-3|TRBV5-1
CASREARRDHGTQYF
>TRBJ2-7|TRBV4-2
CASSQTPSGRYEQYF
>TRBJ2-7|TRBV12-3/TRBV12-4
CASSIGTYYEQYF
>TRBJ2-7|TRBV20-1
CSAALALHSYEQYF
>TRBJ1-1|TRBV6-5
CASSYPRLITEAFF
>TRBJ2-7|TRBV29-1
CSVEVDRGYEQYF
>TRBJ2-5|TRBV30
CAWSRSIETQYF
>TRBJ2-5|TRBV7-8
CASSLVTFLAGVRQETQYF
>TRBJ2-7|TRBV10-2
CASSEPWTSGSLGSYEQYF
>TRBJ2-2|TRBV6-5
CASSYSIDGDGGELFF
>TRBJ2-7|TRBV28
CASSLSSYEQYF
>TRBJ2-7|TRBV12-3/TRBV12-4
CASSFGIRREQYF
>TRBJ2-2|TRBV5-1
CASSLTATGELFF
>TRBJ2-3|TRBV7-6
CASSPRLAGPSDTQYF
>TRBJ2-5|TRBV4-3
CASSQALQGEETQYF
>TRBJ1-1|TRBV6-1
CASSEERDTEAFF
>TRBJ2-3|TRBV24-1
CATSSGQGRADTQYF
>TRBJ2-5|TRBV7-9
CASSPVPDYFGTQYF
>TRBJ2-1|TRBV12-3/TRBV12-4
CASSLRQGLAVNNEQFF
>TRBJ2-1|TRBV29-1
CSVVPGNEQFF
>TRBJ2-1|TRBV27
CASSFRTSGSRVYNEQFF
>TRBJ1-4|TRBV23-1
CASSQSGAGGVFF
>TRBJ1-1|TRBV12-3/TRBV12-4
CASSSQNTESFF
>TRBJ2-7|TRBV7-6
CASSYRVDEQYF
>TRBJ2-1|TRBV6-2/TRBV6-3
CASSYYRDSYNEQFF
>TRBJ1-1|TRBV2
CASRVAGGWNTEAFF
>TRBJ2-3|TRBV29-1
CSESGSTDTQYF
>TRBJ2-6|TRBV28
CASSSDWISSGANVLTF
>TRBJ1-3|TRBV7-9
CASSYGDRGNTIYF
>TRBJ2-2|TRBV24-1
CATSDLGLANTGELFF
>TRBJ2-7|TRBV5-4
CASSLVGSGRGNEQYF
>TRBJ2-1|TRBV19
CATQRTSGYNEQFF
>TRBJ1-6|TRBV28
CASSFWQGGGYSPLHF
>TRBJ2-1|TRBV4-1
CVSQEGGSPYNEQFF
>TRBJ1-2|TRBV5-1
CASSLEAGSGYTF
>TRBJ2-1|TRBV7-6
CASSRQGVYNEQFF
>TRBJ1-1|TRBV29-1
CSVVRGSTEAFF
>TRBJ2-1|TRBV4-3
CASSQDYPDRAYNEQFF
>TRBJ2-1|TRBV7-9
CASSLGSGPAWYNEQFF
>TRBJ2-1|TRBV25-1
CASSEWTSAPYNEQFF
>TRBJ2-1|TRBV27
CASSTNTGGRHSYNEQFF
>TRBJ1-5|TRBV6-5
CASSWPRKGVYSNQPQHF
>TRBJ1-2|TRBV9
CASSRDLRGYTF
>TRBJ1-2|TRBV29-1
CSVRTGYGYTF
>TRBJ2-3|TRBV20-1
CSVVRGLVDTQYF
>TRBJ2-1|TRBV6-1
CASSRRGTSGSNEQFF
>TRBJ2-1|TRBV20-1
CSVPGLAYGHEQFF